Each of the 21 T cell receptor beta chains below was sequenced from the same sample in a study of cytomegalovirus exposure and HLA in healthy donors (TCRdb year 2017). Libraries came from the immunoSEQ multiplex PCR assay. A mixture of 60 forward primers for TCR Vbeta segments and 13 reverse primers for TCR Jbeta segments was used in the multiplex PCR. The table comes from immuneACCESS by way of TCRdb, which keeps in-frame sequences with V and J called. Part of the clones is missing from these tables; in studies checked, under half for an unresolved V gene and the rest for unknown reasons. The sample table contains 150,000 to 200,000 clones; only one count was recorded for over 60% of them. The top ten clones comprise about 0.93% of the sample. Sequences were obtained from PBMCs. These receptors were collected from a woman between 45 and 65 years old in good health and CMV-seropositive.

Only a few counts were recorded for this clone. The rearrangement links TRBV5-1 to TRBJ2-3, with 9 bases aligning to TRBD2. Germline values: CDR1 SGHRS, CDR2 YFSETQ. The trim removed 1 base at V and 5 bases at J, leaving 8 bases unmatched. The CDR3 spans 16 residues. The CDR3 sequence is CASSLLSAGGQDTQYF. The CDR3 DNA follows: TGCGCCAGCAGCTTGCTTTCGGCGGGGGGGCAAGATACGCAGTATTTT. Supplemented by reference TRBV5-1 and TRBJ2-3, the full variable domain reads KAGVTQTPRYLIKTRGQQVTLSCSPISGHRSVSWYQQTPGQGLQFLFEYFSETQRNKGNFPGRFSGRQFSNSRSEMNVSTLELGDSALYLCASSLLSAGGQDTQYFGPGTRLTVL.

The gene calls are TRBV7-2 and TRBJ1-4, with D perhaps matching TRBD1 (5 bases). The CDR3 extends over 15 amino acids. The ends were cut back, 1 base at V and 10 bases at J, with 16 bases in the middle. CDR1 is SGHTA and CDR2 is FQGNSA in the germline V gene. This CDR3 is CASSLGRDPLGKLFF. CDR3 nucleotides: TGTGCCAGCAGCTTAGGGCGGGACCCCCTGGGAAAACTGTTTTTT.

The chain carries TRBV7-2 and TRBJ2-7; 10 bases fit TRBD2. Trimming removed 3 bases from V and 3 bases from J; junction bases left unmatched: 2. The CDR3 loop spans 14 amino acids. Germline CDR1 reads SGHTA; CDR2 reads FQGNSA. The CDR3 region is CASSFSSGGYEQYF. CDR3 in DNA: TGTGCCAGCAGCTTCTCTAGCGGGGGCTACGAGCAGTACTTC.

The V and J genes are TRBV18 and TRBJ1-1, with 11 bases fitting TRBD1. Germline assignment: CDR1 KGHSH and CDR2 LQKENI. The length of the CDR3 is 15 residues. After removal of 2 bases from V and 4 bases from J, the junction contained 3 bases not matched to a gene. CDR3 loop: CASSPGQGASTEAFF. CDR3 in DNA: TGTGCCAGCTCACCAGGACAGGGGGCAAGCACTGAAGCTTTCTTT.

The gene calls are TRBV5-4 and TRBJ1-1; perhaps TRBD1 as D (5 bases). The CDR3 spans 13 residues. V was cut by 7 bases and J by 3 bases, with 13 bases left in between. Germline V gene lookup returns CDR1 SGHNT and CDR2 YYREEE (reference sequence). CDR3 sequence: CASGGSPDTEAFF. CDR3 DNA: TGTGCCAGCGGGGGGTCGCCGGACACTGAAGCTTTCTTT.

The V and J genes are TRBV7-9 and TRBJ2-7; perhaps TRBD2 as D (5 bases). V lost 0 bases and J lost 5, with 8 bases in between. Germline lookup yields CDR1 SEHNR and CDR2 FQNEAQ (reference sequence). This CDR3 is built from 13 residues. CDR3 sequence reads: CASSLAGADEQYF. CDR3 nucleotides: TGTGCCAGCAGCTTAGCGGGAGCGGACGAGCAGTACTTC.

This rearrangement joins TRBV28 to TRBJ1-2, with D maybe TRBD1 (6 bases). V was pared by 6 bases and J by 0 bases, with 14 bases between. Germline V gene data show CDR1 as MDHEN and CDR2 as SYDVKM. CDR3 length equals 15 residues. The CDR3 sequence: CASSSTGTANYGYTF. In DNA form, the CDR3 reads TGTGCCAGCAGCTCAACAGGGACGGCTAACTATGGCTACACCTTC.

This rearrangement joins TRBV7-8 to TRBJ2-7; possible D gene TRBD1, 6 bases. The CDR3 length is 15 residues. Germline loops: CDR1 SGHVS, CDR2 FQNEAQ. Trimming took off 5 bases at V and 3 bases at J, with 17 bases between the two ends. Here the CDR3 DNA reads TGTGCCAGCAGCACCGGACAGTTCCCGTACTACGAGCAGTACTTC. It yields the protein CASSTGQFPYYEQYF.

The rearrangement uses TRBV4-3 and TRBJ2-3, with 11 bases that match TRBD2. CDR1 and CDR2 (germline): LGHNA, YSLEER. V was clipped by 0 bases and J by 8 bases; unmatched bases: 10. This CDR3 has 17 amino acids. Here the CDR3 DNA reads TGCGCCAGCAGCCAAGAGACTAGCGGGGCATATTGGGTTACGCAGTATTTT. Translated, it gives CASSQETSGAYWVTQYF.

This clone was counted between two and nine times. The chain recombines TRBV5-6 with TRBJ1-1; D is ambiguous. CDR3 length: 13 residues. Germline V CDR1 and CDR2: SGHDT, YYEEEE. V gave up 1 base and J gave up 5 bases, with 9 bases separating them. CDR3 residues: CASSLLGRTEAFF. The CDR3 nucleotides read TGTGCCAGCAGCTTGCTTGGGAGGACTGAAGCTTTCTTT. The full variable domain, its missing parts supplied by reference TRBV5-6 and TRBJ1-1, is DAGVTQSPTHLIKTRGQQVTLRCSPKSGHDTVSWYQQALGQGPQFIFQYYEEEERQRGNFPDRFSGHQFPNYSSELNVNALLLGDSALYLCASSLLGRTEAFFGQGTRLTVV.

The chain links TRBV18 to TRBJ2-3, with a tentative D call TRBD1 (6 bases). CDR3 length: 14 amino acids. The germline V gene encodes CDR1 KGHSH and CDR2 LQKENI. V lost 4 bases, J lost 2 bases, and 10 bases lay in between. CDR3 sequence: CASSRWGPTDTQYF. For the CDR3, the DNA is TGTGCCAGCTCACGGTGGGGGCCCACAGATACGCAGTATTTT. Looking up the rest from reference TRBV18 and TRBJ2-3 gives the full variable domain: NAGVMQNPRHLVRRRGQEARLRCSPMKGHSHVYWYRQLPEEGLKFMVYLQKENIIDESGMPKERFSAEFPKEGPSILRIQQVVRGDSAAYFCASSRWGPTDTQYFGPGTRLTVL.

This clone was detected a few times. DNA for the CDR3: TGTGCCACCTCAGGCTATAGCAATCAGCCCCAGCATTTT. It specifies CATSGYSNQPQHF. The chain carries TRBV28 and TRBJ1-5; D remains unclear. CDR1 MDHEN and CDR2 SYDVKM come from the germline V gene. The V end was cut by 10 bases, the J end by 0 bases, with 10 bases between. The CDR3 contains 13 residues.

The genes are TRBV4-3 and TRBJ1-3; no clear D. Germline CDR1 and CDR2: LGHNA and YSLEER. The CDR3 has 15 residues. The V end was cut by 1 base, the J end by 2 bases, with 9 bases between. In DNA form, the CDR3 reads TGCGCCAGCAGCCAAGCCCCCGGGGCTGGAAACACCATATATTTT. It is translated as CASSQAPGAGNTIYF.

CDR3 coding DNA: TGTGCCAGCAGCTGGGGACAGGCTTCCGGGGAGCTGTTTTTT. Amino acid sequence: CASSWGQASGELFF. The rearrangement uses TRBV11-2 and TRBJ2-2; 8 bases fit TRBD1. There are 14 residues in the CDR3. With 4 bases clipped from V and 6 bases from J, the junction kept 4 bases outside the gene matches. CDR1 SGHAT and CDR2 FQNNGV come from the germline V gene.

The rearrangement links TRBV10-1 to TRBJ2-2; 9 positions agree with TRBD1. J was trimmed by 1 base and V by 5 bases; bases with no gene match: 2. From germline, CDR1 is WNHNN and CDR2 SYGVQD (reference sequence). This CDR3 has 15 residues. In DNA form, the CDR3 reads TGCGCCAGCAGTCGGGACAGGGTGAACACCGGGGAGCTGTTTTTT. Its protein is CASSRDRVNTGELFF.

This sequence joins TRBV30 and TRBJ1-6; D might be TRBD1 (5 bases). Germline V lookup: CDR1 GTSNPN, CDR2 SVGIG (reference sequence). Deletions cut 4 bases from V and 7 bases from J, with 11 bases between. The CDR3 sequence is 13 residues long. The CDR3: CAWKSGGNSPLHF. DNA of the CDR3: TGTGCCTGGAAGTCCGGGGGGAATTCACCCCTCCACTTT. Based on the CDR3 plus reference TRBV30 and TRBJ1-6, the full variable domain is SQTIHQWPATLVQPVGSPLSLECTVEGTSNPNLYWYRQAAGRGLQLLFYSVGIGQISSEVPQNLSASRPQDRQFILSSKKLLLSDSGFYLCAWKSGGNSPLHFGNGTRLTVT.

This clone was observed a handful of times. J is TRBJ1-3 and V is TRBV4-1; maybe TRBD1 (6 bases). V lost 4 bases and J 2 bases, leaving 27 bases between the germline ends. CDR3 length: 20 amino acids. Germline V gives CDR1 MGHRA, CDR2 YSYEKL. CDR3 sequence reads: CASSRPQGGKGVSTGNTIYF. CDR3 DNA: TGCGCCAGCAGCCGTCCACAGGGCGGTAAGGGGGTGTCAACTGGAAACACCATATATTTT.

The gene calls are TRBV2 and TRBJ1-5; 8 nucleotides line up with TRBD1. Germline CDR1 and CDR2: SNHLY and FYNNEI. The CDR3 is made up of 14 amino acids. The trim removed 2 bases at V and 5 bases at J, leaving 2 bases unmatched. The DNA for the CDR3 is TGTGCCAGCAGTGAACAGGGGGCGGATCAGCCCCAGCATTTT. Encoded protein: CASSEQGADQPQHF.

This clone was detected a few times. The CDR3 nucleotides are TGTGCCAGCAGCTTTAGTGGGGGGGCCACTGAAGCTTTCTTT. Translated: CASSFSGGATEAFF. The chain has TRBV7-8 and TRBJ1-1; perhaps TRBD1 as D (6 bases). This CDR3 region has 14 residues. The V end was cut by 3 bases, the J end by 4 bases, with 12 bases between. Germline V gene data show CDR1 as SGHVS and CDR2 as FQNEAQ.

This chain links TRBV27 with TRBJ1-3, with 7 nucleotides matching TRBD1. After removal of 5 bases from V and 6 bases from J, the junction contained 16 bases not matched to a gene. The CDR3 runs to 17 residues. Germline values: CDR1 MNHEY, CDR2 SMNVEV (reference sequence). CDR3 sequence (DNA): TGTGCCAGCAGTCTCGAGCCGGGGACAGATAAGGTAAACACCATATATTTT. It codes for CASSLEPGTDKVNTIYF.

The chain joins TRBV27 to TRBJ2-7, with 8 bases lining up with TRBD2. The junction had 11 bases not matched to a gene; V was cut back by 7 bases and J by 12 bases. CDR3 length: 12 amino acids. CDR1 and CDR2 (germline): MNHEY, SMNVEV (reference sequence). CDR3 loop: CASTGGASGLYF. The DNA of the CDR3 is TGTGCCAGCACCGGGGGGGCTAGCGGGCTGTACTTC.